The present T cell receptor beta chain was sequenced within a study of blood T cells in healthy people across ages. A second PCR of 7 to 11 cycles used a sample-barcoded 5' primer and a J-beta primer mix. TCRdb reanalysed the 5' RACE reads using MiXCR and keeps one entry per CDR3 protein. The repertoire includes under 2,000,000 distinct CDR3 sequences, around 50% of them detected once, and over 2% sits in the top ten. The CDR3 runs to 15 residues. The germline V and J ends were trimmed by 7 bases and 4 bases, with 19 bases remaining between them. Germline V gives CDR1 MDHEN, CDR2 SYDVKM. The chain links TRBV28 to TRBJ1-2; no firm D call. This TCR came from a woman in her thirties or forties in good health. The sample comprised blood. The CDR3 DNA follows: TGTGCCAGCACCCCAGCGGGCAGGTTTGGCTATGGCTACACCTTC. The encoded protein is CASTPAGRFGYGYTF.